This T cell receptor (beta chain) was documented in a study of patients and donors after allogeneic stem cell transplantation. One entry per CDR3 protein, called by TCRdb with MiXCR from the RT-PCR reads. The repertoire consists of roughly 940,000 distinct CDR3 sequences, with approximately 19% occurring once and the leading ten covering roughly 6%. This clonotype was picked up a small number of times. Germline V gene lookup returns CDR1 MDHEN and CDR2 SYDVKM. The CDR3 spans 13 residues. Between the trimmed V and J ends, which lost 7 bases and 3 bases, there was a span of 13 bases. The V gene is TRBV28, the J gene TRBJ2-7; possibly TRBD2 for D (5 bases). Source material: blood, either unsorted or a sorted T cell fraction (not recorded which). This sequence originates from a human donor who was either an allogeneic HSCT recipient or a stem cell or donor lymphocyte infusion donor (not recorded which). It is not recorded whose cells these are; they may come from a transplant donor. CDR3 amino acids: CASTRTDLYEQYF. In DNA, the CDR3 is TGTGCCAGCACCCGGACTGATCTCTACGAGCAGTACTTC.